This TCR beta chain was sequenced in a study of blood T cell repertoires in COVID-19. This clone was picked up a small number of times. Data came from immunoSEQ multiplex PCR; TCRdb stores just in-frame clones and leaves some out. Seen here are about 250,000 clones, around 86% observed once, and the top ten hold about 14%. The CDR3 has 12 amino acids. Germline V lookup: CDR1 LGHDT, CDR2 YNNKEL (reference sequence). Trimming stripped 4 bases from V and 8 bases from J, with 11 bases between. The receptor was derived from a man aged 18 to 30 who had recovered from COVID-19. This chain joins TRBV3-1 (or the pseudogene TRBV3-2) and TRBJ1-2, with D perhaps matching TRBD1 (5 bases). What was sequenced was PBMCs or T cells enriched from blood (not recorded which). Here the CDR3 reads CASSPQRGGYTF. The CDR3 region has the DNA TGTGCCAGCAGCCCACAAAGGGGAGGCTACACCTTC.